This T cell receptor beta chain was captured in a study of T cell changes during pregnancy in multiple sclerosis. The method was immunoSEQ multiplex PCR; TCRdb's version includes in-frame clones alone and lacks a portion of them. The table lists just over 80,000 clones, about 95% of them singletons. Specimen: peripheral blood, collected in the second trimester of pregnancy. The source is a female donor with multiple sclerosis, enrolled in a pregnancy study.

The CDR3 DNA follows: TGTGCCAGCAGCCAAGGGGCTAGCCGTGAGCAGTTCTTC. Translation: CASSQGASREQFF. The V gene is TRBV4-2, the J gene TRBJ2-1; weak D call: TRBD2 (5 bases). From germline, CDR1 is LGHNA and CDR2 YNFKEQ. V lost 1 base to trimming and J lost 9 bases, with 10 bases between them. This CDR3 has 13 amino acids.